This record concerns one T cell receptor (beta chain) sequence. This specimen belongs to a study of blood T cell repertoires in COVID-19. Germline loops: CDR1 LGHDT, CDR2 YNNKEL (reference sequence). V trimming: 0 bases; J trimming: 0 bases; junction bases outside the gene matches: 7. The CDR3 contains 18 residues. In the original workflow: Reference gene primer amplification gave nucleated cell count estimates. Profiling relied on immunoSEQ multiplex PCR, and the TCRdb table lists in-frame clones only, not all of them. V, J and clone size are those of that table, while D and trimming were read from the DNA. The sample shows roughly 290,000 clones, roughly 88% of them seen only once.

The chain couples TRBV3-1 (or the pseudogene TRBV3-2) to TRBJ2-1, with 8 bases aligning to TRBD2. The origin of this receptor is a young man who had recovered from COVID-19. Sequences were obtained from PBMCs or T cells enriched from blood (not recorded which). This CDR3 is CASSQDWRGVSSYNEQFF. CDR3 nucleotides: TGTGCCAGCAGCCAAGATTGGCGGGGGGTGTCCTCCTACAATGAGCAGTTCTTC.